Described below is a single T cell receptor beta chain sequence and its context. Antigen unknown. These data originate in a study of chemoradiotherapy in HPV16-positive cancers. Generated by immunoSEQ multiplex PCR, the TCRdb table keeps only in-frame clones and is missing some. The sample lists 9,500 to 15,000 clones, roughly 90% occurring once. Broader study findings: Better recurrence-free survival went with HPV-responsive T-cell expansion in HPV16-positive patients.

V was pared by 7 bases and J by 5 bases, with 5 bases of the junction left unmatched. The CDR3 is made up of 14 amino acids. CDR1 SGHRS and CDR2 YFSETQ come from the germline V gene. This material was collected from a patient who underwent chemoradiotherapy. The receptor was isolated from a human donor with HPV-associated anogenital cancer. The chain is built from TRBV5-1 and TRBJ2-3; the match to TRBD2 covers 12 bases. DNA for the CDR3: TGCGCCAGCCGGACTAGCGGGACATTAGATACGCAGTATTTT. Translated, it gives CASRTSGTLDTQYF.